The 4 T cell receptor beta chains in this list originate from one sample, sequenced in a study of breast tumors, draining lymph nodes, adjacent tissues. TCRdb recomputed calls from the multiplex PCR reads with MiXCR, one row per CDR3 protein. The profile shows about 9,000 distinct CDR3 sequences, under 55% of them singletons. Sample: tumor-adjacent breast tissue. These receptors originate from a female donor with breast cancer. Some clones in this sample may be carry-over from other donors' samples.

The V and J genes are TRBV6-6 and TRBJ2-5; D not certain. CDR1 and CDR2 (germline): MNHNY, SVGAGI (reference sequence). Trimming left V 4 bases short and J 4 bases short, with 13 bases between. CDR3 length: 14 residues. For the CDR3, the DNA is TGTGCCAGCAGTTTACGGCCAGAAGGAGAGACCCAGTACTTC. As protein: CASSLRPEGETQYF.

This clonotype has a count of ten or more. The chain links TRBV19 to TRBJ2-1; no firm D call. Germline lookup yields CDR1 LNHDA and CDR2 SQIVND (reference sequence). CDR3 length: 12 amino acids. Trimming took off 8 bases at V and 14 bases at J, with 19 bases between the two ends. CDR3 bases: TGTGCCAGTTCCGAGTTGGGCCCAGTTAAGTTCTTC. This encodes CASSELGPVKFF.

The genes are TRBV20-1 and TRBJ1-5, with 7 bases fitting TRBD1. Trimming at V came to 0 bases and at J to 4 bases, leaving 9 bases not matched to a gene. In germline, CDR1 is DFQATT, CDR2 SNEGSKA (reference sequence). This CDR3 comprises 16 residues. The CDR3, as DNA: TGCAGTGCTAGAGATGTTACAGGGGTAGCAAATCAGCCCCAGCATTTT. Residues: CSARDVTGVANQPQHF.

The rearrangement links TRBV12-3 or TRBV12-4 to TRBJ2-1, with D possibly TRBD1 on 6 matching bases. The CDR3 has 15 residues. The germline V and J ends were trimmed by 6 bases and 2 bases, with 14 bases remaining between them. CDR3 amino acids: CASSSGQYTYNEQFF. The CDR3 region has the DNA TGTGCCAGCAGCTCCGGACAGTACACCTACAATGAGCAGTTCTTC.